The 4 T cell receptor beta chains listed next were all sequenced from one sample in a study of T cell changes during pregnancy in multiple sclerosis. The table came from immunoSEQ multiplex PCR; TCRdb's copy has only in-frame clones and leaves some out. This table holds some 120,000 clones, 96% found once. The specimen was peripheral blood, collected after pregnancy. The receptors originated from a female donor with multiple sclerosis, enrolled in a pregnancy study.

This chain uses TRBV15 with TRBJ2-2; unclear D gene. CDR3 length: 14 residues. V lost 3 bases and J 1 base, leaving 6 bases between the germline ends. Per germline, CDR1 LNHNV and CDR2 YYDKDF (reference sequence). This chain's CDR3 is CATSSVRNTGELFF. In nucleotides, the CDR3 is TGTGCCACCAGCAGTGTTCGGAACACCGGGGAGCTGTTTTTT.

The CDR3 nucleotides are TGTGCCAGCAGTCGGACAGGAAACAATGAGCAGTTCTTC. This sequence encodes CASSRTGNNEQFF. The rearrangement joins TRBV28 to TRBJ2-1, with 7 bases that match TRBD1. Trimming removed 5 bases from V and 5 bases from J; junction bases left unmatched: 3. The CDR3 extends over 13 amino acids. Germline-derived CDR1 and CDR2 are MDHEN and SYDVKM.

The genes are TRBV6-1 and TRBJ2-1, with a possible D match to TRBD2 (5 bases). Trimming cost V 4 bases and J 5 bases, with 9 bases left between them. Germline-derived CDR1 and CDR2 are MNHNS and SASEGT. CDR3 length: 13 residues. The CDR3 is CASSVSGNNEQFF. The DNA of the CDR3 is TGTGCCAGCAGTGTCTCCGGGAACAATGAGCAGTTCTTC.

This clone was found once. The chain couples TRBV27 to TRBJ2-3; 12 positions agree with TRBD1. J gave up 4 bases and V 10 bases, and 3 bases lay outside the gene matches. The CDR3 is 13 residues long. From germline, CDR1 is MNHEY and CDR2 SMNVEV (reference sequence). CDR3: CAIGTGGPDTQYF. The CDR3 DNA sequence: TGTGCCATAGGGACAGGGGGCCCAGATACGCAGTATTTT.